A selection of T cell receptor beta chains follows, all from one sample in a study of blood T cell repertoires in COVID-19. Sequencing was performed with immunoSEQ multiplex PCR; in TCRdb, only in-frame clones are kept and a portion is missing. The data show roughly 100,000 clones, roughly 87% seen once. The sequencing sample was made of peripheral blood. Receptor source: a man over 45 in a cohort sampled during active COVID-19. CDR3s include the opening cysteine and the closing phenylalanine or tryptophan. D genes are given only for firm matches. Rows give clone size only sometimes, using once, few, many, or a class for an expanded clone.

abundance: -; d_gene: TRBD2; v_gene: TRBV9; j_gene: TRBJ2-1; CDR3nt: TGTGCCAGCAGCGCCACTAGCGGGTCCTACAATGAGCAGTTCTTC; CDR3aa: CASSATSGSYNEQFF
abundance: -; d_gene: -; v_gene: TRBV7-9; j_gene: TRBJ1-1; CDR3nt: TGTGCCAGCAGCTCCCAGGGACTTGAAGCTTTCTTT; CDR3aa: CASSSQGLEAFF
abundance: -; d_gene: -; v_gene: TRBV29-1; j_gene: TRBJ1-4; CDR3nt: TGCAGCGCCCAGAATAATGAAAAACTGTTTTTT; CDR3aa: CSAQNNEKLFF
abundance: -; d_gene: TRBD2; v_gene: TRBV7-6; j_gene: TRBJ2-3; CDR3nt: TGTGCCAGCAGCTTTAGCGGGGGGTTTCCTAGCACAGATACGCAGTATTTT; CDR3aa: CASSFSGGFPSTDTQYF
abundance: -; d_gene: -; v_gene: TRBV10-3; j_gene: TRBJ1-3; CDR3nt: TGTGCCATCAGTGAGTTCGGGGGAAACACCATATATTTT; CDR3aa: CAISEFGGNTIYF
abundance: -; d_gene: TRBD1; v_gene: TRBV5-1; j_gene: TRBJ1-1; CDR3nt: TGCGCCAGCAGCGCGGACAGGGGGCGCGATGAAGCTTTCTTT; CDR3aa: CASSADRGRDEAFF
abundance: -; d_gene: TRBD1; v_gene: TRBV7-9; j_gene: TRBJ2-1; CDR3nt: TGTGCCAGCAGCTTCTGGGGACAGGGAGACAATGAGCAGTTCTTC; CDR3aa: CASSFWGQGDNEQFF
abundance: -; d_gene: -; v_gene: TRBV20-1; j_gene: TRBJ2-3; CDR3nt: TGCAGTGCTAGTAGCAAAGATACGCAGTATTTT; CDR3aa: CSASSKDTQYF
abundance: -; d_gene: TRBD1; v_gene: TRBV4-3; j_gene: TRBJ1-2; CDR3nt: TGCGCCAGCAGCGTGGACAGGGGATCTGGCTACACCTTC; CDR3aa: CASSVDRGSGYTF
abundance: few; d_gene: -; v_gene: TRBV5-1; j_gene: TRBJ2-5; CDR3nt: TGCGCCAGCAGCTTGGCTCTCAGGGTACCGGAGACCCAGTACTTC; CDR3aa: CASSLALRVPETQYF
abundance: -; d_gene: -; v_gene: TRBV7-9; j_gene: TRBJ2-3; CDR3nt: TGTGCCAGCAGCCCACCCGGGGGACTTAGCACAGATACGCAGTATTTT; CDR3aa: CASSPPGGLSTDTQYF
abundance: once; d_gene: TRBD1; v_gene: TRBV15; j_gene: TRBJ1-1; CDR3nt: TGTGCCACCAGCAGAGGACGACAGGGTTTGGGGAGTAGTAAGGCTTTCTTT; CDR3aa: CATSRGRQGLGSSKAFF
abundance: -; d_gene: -; v_gene: TRBV2; j_gene: TRBJ2-3; CDR3nt: TGTGCCAGCACCTACGGAGCCGTAACCACAGATACGCAGTATTTT; CDR3aa: CASTYGAVTTDTQYF
abundance: -; d_gene: TRBD1; v_gene: TRBV19; j_gene: TRBJ1-1; CDR3nt: TGTGCCAGTAAGAGCACACAGGGGGGGGTCACTGAAGCTTTCTTT; CDR3aa: CASKSTQGGVTEAFF
abundance: -; d_gene: TRBD2; v_gene: TRBV5-5; j_gene: TRBJ2-1; CDR3nt: TGTGCCAGCAGCCCGGACGGACTAGCGGTCAATGAGCAGTTCTTC; CDR3aa: CASSPDGLAVNEQFF
abundance: -; d_gene: TRBD2; v_gene: TRBV3-1/TRBV3-2; j_gene: TRBJ2-3; CDR3nt: TGTGCCAGCAGCCGAATGACTAGCGGCACAGATACGCAGTATTTT; CDR3aa: CASSRMTSGTDTQYF
abundance: -; d_gene: TRBD2; v_gene: TRBV3-1/TRBV3-2; j_gene: TRBJ2-5; CDR3nt: TGTGCCAGCAGCCGTCTGTCCGGACTAGCGGGGCGATTCCAAGAGACCCAGTACTTC; CDR3aa: CASSRLSGLAGRFQETQYF
abundance: -; d_gene: -; v_gene: TRBV3-1/TRBV3-2; j_gene: TRBJ2-2; CDR3nt: TGTGCCAGCAGCCCCCGGGACACGCTAAGGGGCGGGGAGCTGTTTTTT; CDR3aa: CASSPRDTLRGGELFF
abundance: once; d_gene: -; v_gene: TRBV2; j_gene: TRBJ2-3; CDR3nt: TGTGCCAGCAAGGGTAGGGAGTCCACAGATACGCAGTATTTT; CDR3aa: CASKGRESTDTQYF
abundance: -; d_gene: -; v_gene: TRBV21-1; j_gene: TRBJ1-1; CDR3nt: TGTGCCAGCAGCGGGGACGGGGGTCCTGAAGCTTTCTTT; CDR3aa: CASSGDGGPEAFF
abundance: -; d_gene: -; v_gene: TRBV5-1; j_gene: TRBJ2-1; CDR3nt: TGCGCCAGCAGCTTGGCAGGTACCGGTGAGCAGTTCTTC; CDR3aa: CASSLAGTGEQFF
abundance: -; d_gene: -; v_gene: TRBV5-5; j_gene: TRBJ1-6; CDR3nt: TGTGCCAGCAGAGACTCCGCGGCCACCTATAATTCACCCCTCCACTTT; CDR3aa: CASRDSAATYNSPLHF
abundance: -; d_gene: TRBD2; v_gene: TRBV2; j_gene: TRBJ2-5; CDR3nt: TGTGCCAGCACGGGGGGGGAATACCAAGAGACCCAGTACTTC; CDR3aa: CASTGGEYQETQYF
abundance: -; d_gene: TRBD2; v_gene: TRBV7-2; j_gene: TRBJ2-5; CDR3nt: TGTGCCAGCAGCTTAGTGCTAGCGGGGGACCCCTACTTC; CDR3aa: CASSLVLAGDPYF
abundance: -; d_gene: TRBD1; v_gene: TRBV3-1/TRBV3-2; j_gene: TRBJ1-6; CDR3nt: TGTGCCAGCAGGGCGTGGACAGGGACCTCACCCCTCCACTTT; CDR3aa: CASRAWTGTSPLHF
abundance: few; d_gene: -; v_gene: TRBV25-1; j_gene: TRBJ1-6; CDR3nt: TGTGCCAGCAGTCCCTCCCGGGAGTCACCCCTCCACTTT; CDR3aa: CASSPSRESPLHF
abundance: -; d_gene: -; v_gene: TRBV6-2/TRBV6-3; j_gene: TRBJ1-1; CDR3nt: TGTGCCAGCAGTTGGCAGGCGAACACTGAAGCTTTCTTT; CDR3aa: CASSWQANTEAFF
abundance: -; d_gene: TRBD1; v_gene: TRBV11-2; j_gene: TRBJ1-1; CDR3nt: TGTGCCAGCAGCTCAGCCGGGACAGGCTCGTTTGCCGTCGGAGCTTTCTTT; CDR3aa: CASSSAGTGSFAVGAFF
abundance: few; d_gene: -; v_gene: TRBV11-3; j_gene: TRBJ1-6; CDR3nt: TGTGCCAGCAGCCTCACAGCAGCTAATTCACCCCTCCACTTT; CDR3aa: CASSLTAANSPLHF
abundance: -; d_gene: -; v_gene: TRBV11-3; j_gene: TRBJ2-5; CDR3nt: TGTGCCAGCAGCTTAGTAGACCAAGAGACCCAGTACTTC; CDR3aa: CASSLVDQETQYF
abundance: -; d_gene: TRBD2; v_gene: TRBV15; j_gene: TRBJ2-7; CDR3nt: TGTGCCACCAGTTCGGCGGGGGGAGAGTACGAGCAGTACTTC; CDR3aa: CATSSAGGEYEQYF
abundance: -; d_gene: TRBD1; v_gene: TRBV28; j_gene: TRBJ2-2; CDR3nt: TGTGCCAGCAGAGACCGGGACAGGGGTCCGGAGGCCGGGGAGCTGTTTTTT; CDR3aa: CASRDRDRGPEAGELFF
abundance: -; d_gene: -; v_gene: TRBV9; j_gene: TRBJ2-3; CDR3nt: TGTGCCAGCAGCGGGAGGGTGGGGACAGATACGCAGTATTTT; CDR3aa: CASSGRVGTDTQYF
abundance: -; d_gene: TRBD2; v_gene: TRBV6-5; j_gene: TRBJ2-1; CDR3nt: TGTGCCAGCAGCCCCCCGACTAGCGGGGCCCCTGAGCAGTTCTTC; CDR3aa: CASSPPTSGAPEQFF
abundance: -; d_gene: TRBD1; v_gene: TRBV5-1; j_gene: TRBJ2-5; CDR3nt: TGCGCCAGCTCCAATCCGGACAGGGGGCTAGAGACCCAGTACTTC; CDR3aa: CASSNPDRGLETQYF
abundance: -; d_gene: -; v_gene: TRBV27; j_gene: TRBJ1-1; CDR3nt: TGTGCCAGCAGCCGGCGCGTTCAGGCGGGCACTGAAGCTTTCTTT; CDR3aa: CASSRRVQAGTEAFF
abundance: -; d_gene: -; v_gene: TRBV7-8; j_gene: TRBJ1-5; CDR3nt: TGTGCCAGCAGCTTTCGGTTGGTCGCCGGAGGTCAGCCCCAGCATTTT; CDR3aa: CASSFRLVAGGQPQHF
abundance: -; d_gene: TRBD1; v_gene: TRBV5-1; j_gene: TRBJ2-3; CDR3nt: TGCGCCAGCAGCTTGGTTCAGGGGGCTTCAGATACGCAGTATTTT; CDR3aa: CASSLVQGASDTQYF
abundance: -; d_gene: -; v_gene: TRBV11-1; j_gene: TRBJ1-6; CDR3nt: TGTGCCAGCAGCTTAAGCCCGACCGGAGGGTCACCCCTCCACTTT; CDR3aa: CASSLSPTGGSPLHF
abundance: -; d_gene: TRBD1; v_gene: TRBV6-5; j_gene: TRBJ1-5; CDR3nt: TGTGCCAGCAGTAAACAGGGGCAGCCCCAGCATTTT; CDR3aa: CASSKQGQPQHF
abundance: -; d_gene: -; v_gene: TRBV6-5; j_gene: TRBJ1-3; CDR3nt: TGTGCCAGCGGCCAGGGTTTTATGTCTGGAAACACCATATATTTT; CDR3aa: CASGQGFMSGNTIYF
abundance: once; d_gene: -; v_gene: TRBV6-5; j_gene: TRBJ2-2; CDR3nt: TGTGCCAGCAGCAGGGGGGTCAATTTAGCCGGGGAGCTGTTTTTT; CDR3aa: CASSRGVNLAGELFF
abundance: -; d_gene: -; v_gene: TRBV5-4; j_gene: TRBJ1-3; CDR3nt: TGTGCCAGCAGCCCTACGGGGGGGTTACCTGGAAACACCATATATTTT; CDR3aa: CASSPTGGLPGNTIYF
abundance: -; d_gene: TRBD1; v_gene: TRBV28; j_gene: TRBJ1-2; CDR3nt: TGTGCCAGCAGGGTCCTGACAGGGGCTAATGGCTACACCTTC; CDR3aa: CASRVLTGANGYTF
abundance: few; d_gene: TRBD1; v_gene: TRBV19; j_gene: TRBJ1-4; CDR3nt: TGTGCCAGTAATACCGGGACAGGGGTTGGAAAACTGTTTTTT; CDR3aa: CASNTGTGVGKLFF